This TCR beta chain was sequenced during a study of T-cell reconstitution after alpha-beta-depleted transplantation in children. The CDR3 consists of 13 residues. Trimming took off 1 base at V and 2 bases at J, with 5 bases between the two ends. The TCRbeta library was prepared with unique molecular identifiers. In TCRdb, the PCR reads were re-called with MiXCR into one record per CDR3 protein. The profile shows about 540,000 distinct CDR3 sequences, approximately 16% of them singletons. The chain has TRBV23-1 and TRBJ2-5; D is ambiguous. TRBV23-1 is known as an ORF, though its function is uncertain. The sample in question was PBMCs from the stem cell graft donor, obtained from the stem cell graft. The source of this sequence is a human donor who donated a stem cell graft to a child with acute lymphoblastic leukemia. The CDR3 sequence is CASSQCRQETQYF. CDR3 DNA sequence: TGCGCCAGCAGTCAATGCAGACAAGAGACCCAGTACTTC.